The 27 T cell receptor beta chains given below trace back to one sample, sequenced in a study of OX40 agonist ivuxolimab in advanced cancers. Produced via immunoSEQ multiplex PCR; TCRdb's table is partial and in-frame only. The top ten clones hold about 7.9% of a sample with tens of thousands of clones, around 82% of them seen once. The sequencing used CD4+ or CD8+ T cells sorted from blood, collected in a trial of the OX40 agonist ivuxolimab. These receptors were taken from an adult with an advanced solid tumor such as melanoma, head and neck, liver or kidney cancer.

The CDR3 nucleotides read TGTGCCATCAGTGAAGGAGGACCCCTCCACTTT. Protein: CAISEGGPLHF. The V gene is TRBV10-3, the J gene TRBJ1-6; no firm D call. The CDR3 is 11 amino acids. Trimming cost V 3 bases and J 12 bases, with 6 bases left between them. Per germline, CDR1 ENHRY and CDR2 SYGVKD.

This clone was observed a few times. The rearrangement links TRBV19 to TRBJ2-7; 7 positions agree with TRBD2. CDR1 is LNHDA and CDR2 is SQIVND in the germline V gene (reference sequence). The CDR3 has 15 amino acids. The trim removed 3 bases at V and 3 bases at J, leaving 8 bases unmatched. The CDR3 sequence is CASSIQSGRDYEQYF. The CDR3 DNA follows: TGTGCCAGTAGTATCCAGTCAGGGAGGGACTACGAGCAGTACTTC.

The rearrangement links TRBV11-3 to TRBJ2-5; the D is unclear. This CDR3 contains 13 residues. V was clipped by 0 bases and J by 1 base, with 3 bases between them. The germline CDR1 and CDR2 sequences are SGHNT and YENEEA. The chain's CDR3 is CASSLDSQETQYF. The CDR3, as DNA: TGTGCCAGCAGCTTAGACAGCCAAGAGACCCAGTACTTC. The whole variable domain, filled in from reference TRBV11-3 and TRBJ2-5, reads EAGVVQSPRYKIIEKKQPVAFWCNPISGHNTLYWYLQNLGQGPELLIRYENEEAVDDSQLPKDRFSAERLKGVDSTLKIQPAELGDSAVYLCASSLDSQETQYFGPGTRLLVL.

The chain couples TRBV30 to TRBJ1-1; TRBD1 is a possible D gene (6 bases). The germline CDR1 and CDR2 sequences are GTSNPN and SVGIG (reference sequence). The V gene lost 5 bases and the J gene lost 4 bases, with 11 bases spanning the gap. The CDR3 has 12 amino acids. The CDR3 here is CAWGRGGTEAFF. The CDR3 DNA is TGTGCCTGGGGCAGGGGAGGCACTGAAGCTTTCTTT.

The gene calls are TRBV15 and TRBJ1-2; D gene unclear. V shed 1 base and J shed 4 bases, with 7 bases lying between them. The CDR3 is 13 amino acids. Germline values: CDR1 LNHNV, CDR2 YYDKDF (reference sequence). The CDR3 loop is CATSRAQLYGYTF. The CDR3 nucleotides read TGTGCCACCAGCAGAGCACAGCTCTATGGCTACACCTTC.

CDR3 in amino acids: CASSPSSGLAGAETYNEQFF. DNA for the CDR3: TGTGCCAGCAGTCCCTCCTCGGGGCTAGCGGGGGCCGAGACCTACAATGAGCAGTTCTTC. The gene calls are TRBV28 and TRBJ2-1; 10 bases map to TRBD2. The CDR3 spans 20 residues. V shed 5 bases and J 2 bases; nucleotides not matched to a gene: 18. CDR1 is MDHEN and CDR2 is SYDVKM in the germline V gene.

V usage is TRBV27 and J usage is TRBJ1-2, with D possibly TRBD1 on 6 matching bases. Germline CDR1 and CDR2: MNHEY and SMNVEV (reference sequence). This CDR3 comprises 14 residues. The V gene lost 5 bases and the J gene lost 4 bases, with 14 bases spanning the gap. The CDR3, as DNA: TGTGCCAGCAGTATGAGCAGGGGAGGCTATGGCTACACCTTC. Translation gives CASSMSRGGYGYTF.

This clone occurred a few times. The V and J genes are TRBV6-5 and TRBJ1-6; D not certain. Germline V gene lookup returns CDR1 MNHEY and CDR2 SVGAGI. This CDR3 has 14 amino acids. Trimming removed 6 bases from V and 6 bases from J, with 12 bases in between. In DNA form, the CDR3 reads TGTGCCAGCAGATCCCCGGCGGCTAATTCACCCCTCCACTTT. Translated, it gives CASRSPAANSPLHF.

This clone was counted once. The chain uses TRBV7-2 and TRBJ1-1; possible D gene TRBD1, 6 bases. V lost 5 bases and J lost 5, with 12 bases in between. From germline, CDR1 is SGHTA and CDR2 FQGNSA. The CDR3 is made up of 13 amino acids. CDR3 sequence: CASSPRTETEAFF. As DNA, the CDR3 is TGTGCCAGCAGCCCCCGGACAGAAACTGAAGCTTTCTTT.

The CDR3 loop reads CASSGTGAGEQYF. In nucleotides, the CDR3 is TGTGCCAGCAGCGGGACTGGGGCAGGGGAGCAGTACTTC. The chain joins TRBV6-5 to TRBJ2-7; D might be TRBD2 (6 bases). The germline V gene encodes CDR1 MNHEY and CDR2 SVGAGI. The germline V and J ends were trimmed by 6 bases and 7 bases, with 16 bases remaining between them. The CDR3 totals 13 residues.

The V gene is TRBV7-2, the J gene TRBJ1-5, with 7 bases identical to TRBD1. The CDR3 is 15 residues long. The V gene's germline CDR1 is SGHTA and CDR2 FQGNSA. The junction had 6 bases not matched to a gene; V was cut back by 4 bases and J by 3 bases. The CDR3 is CASSSGGRNNQPQHF. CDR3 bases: TGTGCCAGCAGCTCAGGGGGAAGGAACAATCAGCCCCAGCATTTT.

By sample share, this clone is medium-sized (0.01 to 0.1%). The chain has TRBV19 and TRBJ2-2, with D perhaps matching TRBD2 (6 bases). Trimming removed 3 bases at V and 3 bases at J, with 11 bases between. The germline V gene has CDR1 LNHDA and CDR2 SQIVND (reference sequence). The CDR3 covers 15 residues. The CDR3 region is CASSIRWEDTGELFF. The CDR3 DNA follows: TGTGCCAGTAGTATTCGGTGGGAGGACACCGGGGAGCTGTTTTTT.

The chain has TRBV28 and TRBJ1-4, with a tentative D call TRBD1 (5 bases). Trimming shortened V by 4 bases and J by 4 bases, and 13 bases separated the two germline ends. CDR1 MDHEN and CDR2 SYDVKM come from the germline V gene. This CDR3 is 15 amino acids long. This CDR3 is CASSSYRDLNEKLFF. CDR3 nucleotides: TGTGCCAGCAGTTCCTACCGGGACCTTAATGAAAAACTGTTTTTT.

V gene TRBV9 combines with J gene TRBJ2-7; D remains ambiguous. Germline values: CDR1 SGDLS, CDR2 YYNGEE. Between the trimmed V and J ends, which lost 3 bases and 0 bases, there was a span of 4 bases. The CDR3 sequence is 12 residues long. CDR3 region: CASSGRSYEQYF. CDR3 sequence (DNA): TGTGCCAGCAGCGGCCGCTCCTACGAGCAGTACTTC.

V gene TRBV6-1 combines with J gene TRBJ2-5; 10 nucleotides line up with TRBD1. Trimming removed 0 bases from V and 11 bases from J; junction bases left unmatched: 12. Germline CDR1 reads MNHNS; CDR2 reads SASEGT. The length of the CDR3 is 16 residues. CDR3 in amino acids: CASSEADRGHPREQYF. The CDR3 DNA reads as TGTGCCAGCAGTGAAGCCGACAGGGGGCACCCGAGGGAGCAGTACTTC.

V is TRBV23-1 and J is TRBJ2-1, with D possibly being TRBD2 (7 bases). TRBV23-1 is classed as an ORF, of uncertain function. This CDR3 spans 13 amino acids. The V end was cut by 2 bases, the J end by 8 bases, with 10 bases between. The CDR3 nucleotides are TGCGCCAGCAGTCAAACGGGGGGCGATGAGCAGTTCTTC. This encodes CASSQTGGDEQFF.

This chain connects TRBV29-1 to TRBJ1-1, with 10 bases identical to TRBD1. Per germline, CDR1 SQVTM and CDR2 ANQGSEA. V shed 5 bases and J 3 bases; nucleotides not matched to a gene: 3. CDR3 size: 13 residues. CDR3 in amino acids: CSVLDRGDTEAFF. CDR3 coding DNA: TGCAGCGTTCTGGACAGGGGGGACACTGAAGCTTTCTTT.

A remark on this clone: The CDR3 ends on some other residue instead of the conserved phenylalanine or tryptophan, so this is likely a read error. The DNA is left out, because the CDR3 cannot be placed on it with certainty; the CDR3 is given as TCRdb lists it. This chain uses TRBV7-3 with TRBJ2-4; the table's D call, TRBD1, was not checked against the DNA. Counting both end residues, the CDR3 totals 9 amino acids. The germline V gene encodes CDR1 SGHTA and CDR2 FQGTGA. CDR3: CASSLTRGL.

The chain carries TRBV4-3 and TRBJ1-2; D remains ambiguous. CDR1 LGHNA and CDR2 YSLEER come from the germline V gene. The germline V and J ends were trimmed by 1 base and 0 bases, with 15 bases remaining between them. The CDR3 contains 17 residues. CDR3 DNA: TGCGCCAGCAGCCAAGTTGTGGTCCCATCCACTAACTATGGCTACACCTTC. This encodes CASSQVVVPSTNYGYTF.

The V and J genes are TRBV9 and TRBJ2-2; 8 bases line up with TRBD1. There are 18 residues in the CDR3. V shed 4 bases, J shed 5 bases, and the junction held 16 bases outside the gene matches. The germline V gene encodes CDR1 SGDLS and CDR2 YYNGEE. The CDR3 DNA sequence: TGTGCCAGCAGCCTAAGAATTGGGACAGGAATGGGTACCGGGGAGCTGTTTTTT. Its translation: CASSLRIGTGMGTGELFF. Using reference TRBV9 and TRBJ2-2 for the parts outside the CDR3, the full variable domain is DSGVTQTPKHLITATGQRVTLRCSPRSGDLSVYWYQQSLDQGLQFLIQYYNGEERAKGNILERFSAQQFPDLHSELNLSSLELGDSALYFCASSLRIGTGMGTGELFFGEGSRLTVL.

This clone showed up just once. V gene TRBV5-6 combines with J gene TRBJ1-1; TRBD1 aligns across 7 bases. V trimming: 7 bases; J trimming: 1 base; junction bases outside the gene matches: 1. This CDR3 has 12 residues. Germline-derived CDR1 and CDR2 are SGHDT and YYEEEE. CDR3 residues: CASDRANTEAFF. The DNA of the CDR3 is TGTGCCAGCGACAGGGCGAACACTGAAGCTTTCTTT.

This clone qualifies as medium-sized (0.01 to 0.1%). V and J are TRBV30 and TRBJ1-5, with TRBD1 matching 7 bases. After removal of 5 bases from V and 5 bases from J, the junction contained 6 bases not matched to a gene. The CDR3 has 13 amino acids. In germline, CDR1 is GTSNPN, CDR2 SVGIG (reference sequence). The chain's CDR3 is CAWATGFDQPQHF. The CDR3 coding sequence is TGTGCCTGGGCGACAGGGTTTGATCAGCCCCAGCATTTT.

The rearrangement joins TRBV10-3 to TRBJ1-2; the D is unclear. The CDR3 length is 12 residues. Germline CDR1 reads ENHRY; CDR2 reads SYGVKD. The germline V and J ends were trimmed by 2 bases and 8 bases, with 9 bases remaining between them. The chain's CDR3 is CAISETESGYTF. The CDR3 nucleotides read TGTGCCATCAGTGAGACAGAATCCGGCTACACCTTC.

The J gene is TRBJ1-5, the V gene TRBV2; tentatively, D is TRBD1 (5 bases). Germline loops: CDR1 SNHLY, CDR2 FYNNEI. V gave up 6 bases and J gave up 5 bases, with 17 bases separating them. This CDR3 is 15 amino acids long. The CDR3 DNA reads TGTGCCAGCAGCGATAGAGGGACGGCATATCAGCCCCAGCATTTT. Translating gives CASSDRGTAYQPQHF. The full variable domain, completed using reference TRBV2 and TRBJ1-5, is EPEVTQTPSHQVTQMGQEVILRCVPISNHLYFYWYRQILGQKVEFLVSFYNNEISEKSEIFDDQFSVERPDGSNFTLKIRSTKLEDSAMYFCASSDRGTAYQPQHFGDGTRLSIL.

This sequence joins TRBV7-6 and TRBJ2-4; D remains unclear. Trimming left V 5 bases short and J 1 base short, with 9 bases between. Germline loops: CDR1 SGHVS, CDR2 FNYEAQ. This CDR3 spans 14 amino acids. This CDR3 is CASSHGGAKNIQYF. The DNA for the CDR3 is TGTGCCAGCAGCCACGGCGGTGCCAAAAACATTCAGTACTTC.

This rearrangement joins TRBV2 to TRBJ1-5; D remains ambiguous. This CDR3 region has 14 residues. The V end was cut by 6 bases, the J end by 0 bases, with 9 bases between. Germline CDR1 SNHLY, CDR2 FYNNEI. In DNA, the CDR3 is TGTGCCAGCAGGAGGGAAAATAGCAATCAGCCCCAGCATTTT. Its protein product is CASRRENSNQPQHF. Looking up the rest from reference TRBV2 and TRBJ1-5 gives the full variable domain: EPEVTQTPSHQVTQMGQEVILRCVPISNHLYFYWYRQILGQKVEFLVSFYNNEISEKSEIFDDQFSVERPDGSNFTLKIRSTKLEDSAMYFCASRRENSNQPQHFGDGTRLSIL.

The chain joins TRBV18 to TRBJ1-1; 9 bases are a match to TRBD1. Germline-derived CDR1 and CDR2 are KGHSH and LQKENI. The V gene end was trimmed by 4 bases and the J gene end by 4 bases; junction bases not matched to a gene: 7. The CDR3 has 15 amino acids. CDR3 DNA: TGTGCCAGCTCACAGGGGACAGGGTTGGGCACTGAAGCTTTCTTT. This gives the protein CASSQGTGLGTEAFF. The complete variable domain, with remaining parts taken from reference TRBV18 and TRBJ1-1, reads NAGVMQNPRHLVRRRGQEARLRCSPMKGHSHVYWYRQLPEEGLKFMVYLQKENIIDESGMPKERFSAEFPKEGPSILRIQQVVRGDSAAYFCASSQGTGLGTEAFFGQGTRLTVV.